This record looks at one T cell receptor beta chain sequence and its context. One end of the junction fails to match germline, which may point to a read error. The data derive from a study of technical replicates of blood from several donors. The CDR3 has 13 residues. Per germline, CDR1 MGHRA and CDR2 YSYEKL. Some clones are missing from TCRdb's copy, which holds only in-frame ones; the method was immunoSEQ multiplex PCR. The sample consists of some 76,000 clones, approximately 98% of them appearing once. The sequenced sample consisted of T cells isolated from PBMCs. V usage is TRBV4-1 and J usage is TRBJ1-1, with 7 nucleotides matching TRBD1. The receptor's source is a human donor in good health. CDR3 in DNA: TGCGCCAGCAGCCTACAGGGGAACGCTGAAGCTTTCTTT. Translation: CASSLQGNAEAFF.